Sequencing of this T cell receptor (beta chain) was carried out in a study of shared clonotypes between healthy human individuals. Study results and caveats: Against clonotypes common to all four donors, non-shared ones had lower generation probabilities.

Comment on this clone: No antigen is known for it.

V dropped 5 bases and J dropped 4 bases, with 18 bases sitting between them. This CDR3 has 15 amino acids. CDR1 SGHNT and CDR2 YENEEA come from the germline V gene. Sorted-subset replicate PCR reactions contained 200 ng DNA, corresponding to around 30,000 T cell genomes. Sequencing was performed with immunoSEQ multiplex PCR; in TCRdb, only in-frame clones are kept and a portion is missing. The sample records roughly 2.1 million clones, 90% to 95% being singletons. Naive CD8 cells, CD45RO-negative and positively selected for CCR7, excluded terminally differentiated effector memory CD45RA+ cells. Those who donated were healthy HIV-negative adults, with no recent acute infections or vaccinations reported.

Sequencing was done on a sample of naive CD8+ T cells from PBMCs. The clonotype was recovered from a man aged 18 to 29 in good health. Some clones in this sample may be carry-over from other donors' samples. This chain connects TRBV11-3 to TRBJ2-7, with D perhaps matching TRBD1 or TRBD2 (6 bases each). The CDR3 DNA is TGTGCCAGCAGCCCAGACCGCCAGGGGAGGTACGAGCAGTACTTC. Its protein product is CASSPDRQGRYEQYF.